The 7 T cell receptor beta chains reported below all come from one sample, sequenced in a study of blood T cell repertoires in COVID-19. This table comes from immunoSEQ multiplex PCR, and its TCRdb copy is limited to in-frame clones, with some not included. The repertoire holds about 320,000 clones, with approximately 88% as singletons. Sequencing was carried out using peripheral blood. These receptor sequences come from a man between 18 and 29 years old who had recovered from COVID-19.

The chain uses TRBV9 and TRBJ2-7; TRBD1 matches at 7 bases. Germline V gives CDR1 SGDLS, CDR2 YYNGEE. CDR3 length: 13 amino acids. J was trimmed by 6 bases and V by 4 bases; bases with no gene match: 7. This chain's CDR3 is CASSPTGVGEQYF. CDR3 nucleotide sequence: TGTGCCAGCAGCCCTACAGGGGTCGGCGAGCAGTACTTC.

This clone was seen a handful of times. The CDR3 region is CASRNGLQSSYNEQFF. CDR3 bases: TGCGCCAGCAGAAATGGACTACAAAGCTCCTACAATGAGCAGTTCTTC. V usage is TRBV5-1 and J usage is TRBJ2-1; TRBD2 might be the D (6 bases). V gave up 5 bases and J gave up 0 bases, with 15 bases separating them. The CDR3 has 16 amino acids. CDR1 is SGHRS, CDR2 YFSETQ, per germline.

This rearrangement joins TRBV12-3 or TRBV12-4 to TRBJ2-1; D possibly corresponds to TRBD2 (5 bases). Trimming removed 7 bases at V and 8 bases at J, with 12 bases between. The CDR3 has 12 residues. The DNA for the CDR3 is TGTGCCAGCACCCGAGGGTTGGATGAGCAGTTCTTC. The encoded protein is CASTRGLDEQFF.

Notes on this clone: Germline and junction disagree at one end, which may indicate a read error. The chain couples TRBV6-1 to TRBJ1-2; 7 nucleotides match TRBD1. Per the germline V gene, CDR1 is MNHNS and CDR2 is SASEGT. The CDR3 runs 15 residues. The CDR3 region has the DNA TGTGCCAGCAGAGAAGACAGGGAATTTGACTATGGCTACACCTTC. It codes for CASREDREFDYGYTF.

CDR3 protein: CASSYPATGTVNQPQHF. As DNA, the CDR3 is TGCGCCAGCTCCTACCCGGCCACCGGGACAGTCAATCAGCCCCAGCATTTT. The V call is TRBV4-1, the J call TRBJ1-5; 7 bases are shared with TRBD1. CDR1 is MGHRA and CDR2 is YSYEKL in the germline V gene. CDR3 length: 17 residues. Trimming took 8 bases from V and 3 from J; bases not matched to a gene: 16.

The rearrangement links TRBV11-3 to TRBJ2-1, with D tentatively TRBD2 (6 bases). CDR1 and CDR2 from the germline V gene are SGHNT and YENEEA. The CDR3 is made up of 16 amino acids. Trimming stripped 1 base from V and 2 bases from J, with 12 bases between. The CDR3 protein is CASSLGLGGTYNEQFF. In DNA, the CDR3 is TGTGCCAGCAGCTTAGGGCTGGGGGGAACCTACAATGAGCAGTTCTTC.

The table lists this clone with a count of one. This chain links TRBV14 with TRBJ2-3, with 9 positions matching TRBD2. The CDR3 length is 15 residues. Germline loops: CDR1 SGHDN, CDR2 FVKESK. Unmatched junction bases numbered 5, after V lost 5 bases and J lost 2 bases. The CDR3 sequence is CASSFTSGSTDTQYF. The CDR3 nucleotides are TGTGCCAGCAGCTTTACTAGCGGGTCCACAGATACGCAGTATTTT.